Described below is a single TCR beta chain sequence and its context. Its target is unknown. The data were taken from a study of cytomegalovirus exposure and HLA in healthy donors. Findings of the study overall: Prior analysis indicated that the majority of TCR beta V segments exhibited productivity approximately 90% or approximately 30% of the time. Sequencing likely caused a cluster of highly shared sequence variants. Associated with cytomegalovirus, according to the listing, were about 160 TCR beta chains. V segments that were indistinguishable, TRBV6-2 and TRBV6-3 among them, were omitted from analysis.

The PCR ran on 60 Vbeta and 13 Jbeta primers. Profiling relied on immunoSEQ multiplex PCR, and the TCRdb table lists in-frame clones only, not all of them. The sample yields about 280,000 clones, 70% to 90% seen once. The junction had 12 bases not matched to a gene; V was cut back by 3 bases and J by 11 bases. Germline lookup yields CDR1 LNHNV and CDR2 YYDKDF (reference sequence). This CDR3 region has 16 residues. The receptor comes from a woman aged 18-35 years in good health and CMV-seronegative. This chain joins TRBV15 and TRBJ2-1; 11 bases agree with TRBD2. Sequences were obtained from PBMCs. CDR3 region: CATSSVLAGVSAQQFF. The CDR3 DNA reads as TGTGCCACCAGCAGTGTACTAGCGGGGGTCTCGGCCCAGCAGTTCTTC.